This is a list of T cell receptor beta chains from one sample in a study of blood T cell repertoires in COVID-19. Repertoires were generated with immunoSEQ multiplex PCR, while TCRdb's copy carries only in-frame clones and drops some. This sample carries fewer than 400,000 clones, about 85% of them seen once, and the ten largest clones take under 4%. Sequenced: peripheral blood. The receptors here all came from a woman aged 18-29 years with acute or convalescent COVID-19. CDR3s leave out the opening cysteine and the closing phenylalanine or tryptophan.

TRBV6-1	ASREKQGTEAF
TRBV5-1	ASTPVAGGTTEAF
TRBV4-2	ASSPIGREGRNTQY
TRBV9	ASSAQGNTEAF
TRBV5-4	ASSLSSDYSPLH
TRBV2	ASSEAEAYNQPQH
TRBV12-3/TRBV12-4	ASSWDRDEQY
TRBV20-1	SAPALYEQY
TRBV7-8	ASSSGTTGNTIY
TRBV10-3	AIKGSGRDEQF
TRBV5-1	ASSSSGQSLEQY
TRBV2	ASREGRTEAF
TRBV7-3	ASSFRGPGNEQF
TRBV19	ASSDPSDRDSISSTEAF
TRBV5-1	ASSFSVDEQF
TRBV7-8	ASSLFPPSIGTDTQY
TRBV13	ASSFSLASGSNEQF
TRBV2	ASRGDPPTRGYT
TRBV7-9	ASSLAGGNSPLH
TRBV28	ASSSGQGAGYT
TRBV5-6	ASSSGLPGALH
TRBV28	ASSPEGTVF
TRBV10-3	AISAGANYEQY
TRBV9	ASSVAGSGDGYT
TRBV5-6	ASSAGSTDTQY
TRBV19	ASSIKRGLVRTPGELF
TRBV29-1	SVDELRQDTQY
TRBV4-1	ASSQTTSAYNSPLH
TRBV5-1	ASSLARDRSPMNTEAF
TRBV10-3	AIRAGLDRTEAF
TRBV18	ASSHIDLRQGLSYEQY
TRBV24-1	ATSDGRMLGNQPQH
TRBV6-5	ASTTAHRRYEQY
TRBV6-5	ATRVWDEQY
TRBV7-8	ASSPDRNQPQH
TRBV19	ASSTGVGDQPQH
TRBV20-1	SASLVRSSYEQY
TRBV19	ASSIWTGGSGELF
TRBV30	AWTRDRGLYGYT
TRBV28	ASRTGGLNSYEQY
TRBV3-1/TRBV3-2	ASSPLATGTYEQY
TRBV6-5	ASRGQRLMTEAF
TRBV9	ASSEPRSDTQY
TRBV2	ASYWTASTDTQY
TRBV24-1	ATSDSSGRVTDTQY
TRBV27	ASSLSGAVLVAGVGGEQF
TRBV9	ASSDGTGGWHYNEQF
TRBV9	ASSETGQGNQPQH
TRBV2	ASRETSGVYNEQF
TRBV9	ASSAGGLYGYT
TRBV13	ASSLAGGEQY